A single sample is the source of the 21 T cell receptor beta chains below, sequenced in a study of neoadjuvant anti-PD-1 for oral cavity cancer. Measured with immunoSEQ multiplex PCR; TCRdb has only the in-frame clones, and not every one. Of about 12,000 clones in the sample, around 66% were seen once. The starting material was PBMCs, obtained before nivolumab (anti-PD-1) treatment. The receptors here all came from a person aged 35-79 years with oral cavity squamous cell carcinoma.

Written as DNA, the CDR3 is TGTGCCAGCAGTGAGGAAGGCTTTCTTACCCAGTACTTC. Encoded protein: CASSEEGFLTQYF. This sequence joins TRBV2 and TRBJ2-5; D is unresolved. The CDR3 runs to 13 residues. Looked up from germline, CDR1 is SNHLY and CDR2 is FYNNEI. V lost 3 bases and J 8 bases, leaving 13 bases between the germline ends.

J is TRBJ1-4 and V is TRBV28, with D possibly TRBD1 on 6 matching bases. Trimming cost V 4 bases and J 6 bases, with 24 bases left between them. The germline V gene has CDR1 MDHEN and CDR2 SYDVKM. This CDR3 has 18 amino acids. CDR3 protein: CASSSDDRPTDIYEKLFF. For the CDR3, the DNA is TGTGCCAGCAGTTCCGATGACAGGCCAACGGACATTTATGAAAAACTGTTTTTT.

This clone has only a few counts. The chain is built from TRBV5-1 and TRBJ1-1; TRBD1 aligns across 9 bases. Losses at the gene ends were 4 bases for V and 2 bases for J; bases not matched to a gene: 18. CDR1 and CDR2 (germline): SGHRS, YFSETQ. CDR3 length: 19 residues. The CDR3 DNA reads TGCGCCAGCAGCCCCTCCGAGGGGACAGGGAGTTTTTTTAACACTGAAGCTTTCTTT. Protein: CASSPSEGTGSFFNTEAFF.

This clone turned up a few times. The chain joins TRBV6-1 to TRBJ2-3, with TRBD1 matching 10 bases. After removal of 4 bases from V and 1 base from J, the junction contained 2 bases not matched to a gene. The germline V gene encodes CDR1 MNHNS and CDR2 SASEGT. This CDR3 region has 15 residues. The CDR3 is CASSVGTGGTDTQYF. The DNA of the CDR3 is TGTGCCAGCAGTGTCGGGACAGGGGGCACAGATACGCAGTATTTT.

The chain is built from TRBV20-1 and TRBJ2-3; D is unclear. V was clipped by 3 bases and J by 2 bases, with 3 bases between them. Germline-derived CDR1 and CDR2 are DFQATT and SNEGSKA (reference sequence). This CDR3 comprises 11 residues. The CDR3, as DNA: TGCAGTGCTAGCTCCACAGATACGCAGTATTTT. This sequence encodes CSASSTDTQYF.

V usage is TRBV18 and J usage is TRBJ2-2; D is undetermined. This CDR3 spans 15 amino acids. Germline lookup yields CDR1 KGHSH and CDR2 LQKENI. The germline V and J ends were trimmed by 4 bases and 1 base, with 10 bases remaining between them. The CDR3 nucleotides read TGTGCCAGCTCACTGTGGACCGAGAACACCGGGGAGCTGTTTTTT. Encoded protein: CASSLWTENTGELFF.

V and J are TRBV27 and TRBJ1-2, with 7 bases fitting TRBD1. Unmatched junction bases numbered 6, after V lost 6 bases and J lost 2 bases. The CDR3 is 14 amino acids. In germline, CDR1 is MNHEY, CDR2 SMNVEV (reference sequence). In DNA, the CDR3 is TGTGCCAGCAGGCGACAGGGACGGAACTATGGCTACACCTTC. Amino acids: CASRRQGRNYGYTF.

The V gene is TRBV11-2, the J gene TRBJ2-1; D tentatively reads TRBD1 or TRBD2 (5 bases each). CDR3 length equals 12 residues. CDR1 is SGHAT and CDR2 is FQNNGV in the germline V gene. Trimming stripped 6 bases from V and 9 bases from J, with 12 bases between. CDR3 DNA: TGTGCCAGCAGTCTCCCGGGGCGTGAGCAGTTCTTC. It yields the protein CASSLPGREQFF.

The genes are TRBV6-5 and TRBJ2-2; D is ambiguous. Germline lookup yields CDR1 MNHEY and CDR2 SVGAGI. Trimming stripped 2 bases from V and 2 bases from J, with 0 bases between. The length of the CDR3 is 12 residues. The CDR3 DNA follows: TGTGCCAGCAGTTACAACACCGGGGAGCTGTTTTTT. It encodes CASSYNTGELFF.

The rearrangement uses TRBV11-1 and TRBJ1-1; TRBD1 is a possible D gene (5 bases). Trimming took off 2 bases at V and 4 bases at J, with 8 bases between the two ends. Germline CDR1 reads SGHAT; CDR2 reads FQDESV (reference sequence). CDR3 length: 13 amino acids. The CDR3 loop is CASSLNRITEAFF. CDR3 coding DNA: TGTGCCAGCAGCTTAAACAGGATCACTGAAGCTTTCTTT.

V and J are TRBV7-2 and TRBJ2-2, with unresolved D. Deletions cut 3 bases from V and 4 bases from J, with 9 bases between. The germline V gene has CDR1 SGHTA and CDR2 FQGNSA. CDR3 length: 14 residues. The CDR3 nucleotides are TGTGCCAGCAGCTTCGTTTCTCCCACCGGGGAGCTGTTTTTT. Translating gives CASSFVSPTGELFF.

The rearrangement joins TRBV10-1 to TRBJ1-5, with D unresolved. V was pared by 4 bases and J by 3 bases, with 4 bases between. From germline, CDR1 is WNHNN and CDR2 SYGVQD (reference sequence). The CDR3 extends over 12 amino acids. CDR3 loop: CASSGVNQPQHF. The CDR3 nucleotides are TGCGCCAGCAGTGGGGTCAATCAGCCCCAGCATTTT.

The chain is built from TRBV19 and TRBJ1-1; 7 bases are a match to TRBD1. Trimming took 4 bases from V and 1 from J; bases not matched to a gene: 6. The germline V gene has CDR1 LNHDA and CDR2 SQIVND (reference sequence). The CDR3 spans 15 residues. The CDR3 is CASSRDRDPNTEAFF. DNA for the CDR3: TGTGCCAGTAGTAGAGACAGGGACCCGAACACTGAAGCTTTCTTT. The full variable domain, completed using reference TRBV19 and TRBJ1-1, is DGGITQSPKYLFRKEGQNVTLSCEQNLNHDAMYWYRQDPGQGLRLIYYSQIVNDFQKGDIAEGYSVSREKKESFPLTVTSAQKNPTAFYLCASSRDRDPNTEAFFGQGTRLTVV.

This chain's CDR3 is CASSANTGELFF. In DNA form, the CDR3 reads TGTGCCAGCAGTGCGAACACCGGGGAGCTGTTTTTT. This rearrangement joins TRBV6-4 to TRBJ2-2; D gene ambiguous. Germline CDR1 MRHNA, CDR2 SNTAGT. V dropped 4 bases and J dropped 0 bases, with 0 bases sitting between them. The CDR3 spans 12 residues.

The chain joins TRBV5-8 to TRBJ1-5; the D is unclear. Germline loops: CDR1 SGHTS, CDR2 YDEGEE. The V end lost 0 bases, the J end lost 4 bases, and 20 bases lay between the germline ends. There are 18 residues in the CDR3. The CDR3, as DNA: TGTGCCAGCAGCTTGGGGGCAGGCGGTCGGGTCAAGAATCAGCCCCAGCATTTT. Translation gives CASSLGAGGRVKNQPQHF.

The V call is TRBV7-8, the J call TRBJ2-7, with D unresolved. V lost 1 base, J lost 6 bases, and 13 bases lay in between. The CDR3 is made up of 14 amino acids. Germline CDR1 reads SGHVS; CDR2 reads FQNEAQ. CDR3 sequence (DNA): TGTGCCAGCAGCTTAGAGGGTCCCCGGGTCGAGCAGTACTTC. Translating gives CASSLEGPRVEQYF.

This rearrangement joins TRBV7-2 to TRBJ1-4; D is undetermined. The length of the CDR3 is 14 residues. Germline values: CDR1 SGHTA, CDR2 FQGNSA. Trimming took 5 bases from V and 8 from J, leaving 15 bases between them. The CDR3 loop reads CASSLPIYREKLFF. CDR3 nucleotides: TGTGCCAGCAGCCTCCCGATTTACCGGGAAAAACTGTTTTTT.

This clone showed up just once. The chain has TRBV6-4 and TRBJ2-1; 10 nucleotides line up with TRBD1. Germline V lookup: CDR1 MRHNA, CDR2 SNTAGT. The CDR3 totals 14 residues. The trim removed 8 bases at V and 6 bases at J, leaving 7 bases unmatched. CDR3 sequence reads: CASGRTGGINEQFF. The DNA for the CDR3 is TGTGCCAGCGGGAGGACAGGGGGAATCAATGAGCAGTTCTTC.

V is TRBV28 and J is TRBJ2-7; D ambiguous. With 2 bases removed from V and 4 bases from J, the gap between germline ends came to 18 bases. Germline CDR1 MDHEN, CDR2 SYDVKM. The CDR3 has 16 residues. CDR3 nucleotides: TGTGCCAGCAGTTTAATGCCCGACCGATGGAAGTACGAGCAGTACTTC. It specifies CASSLMPDRWKYEQYF.

This clone appeared a few times. The chain links TRBV7-8 to TRBJ2-2, with unresolved D. The CDR3 extends over 15 amino acids. Germline-derived CDR1 and CDR2 are SGHVS and FQNEAQ. V lost 10 bases and J 1 base, leaving 16 bases between the germline ends. The CDR3: CATPGSFLNTGELFF. Here the CDR3 DNA reads TGTGCCACCCCTGGGTCCTTCTTGAACACCGGGGAGCTGTTTTTT.

The chain links TRBV5-4 to TRBJ2-1, with 9 bases matching TRBD2. This CDR3 is 15 amino acids long. V shed 4 bases, J shed 2 bases, and the junction held 4 bases outside the gene matches. Germline V lookup: CDR1 SGHNT, CDR2 YYREEE (reference sequence). Here the CDR3 reads CASSGAGGTYNEQFF. CDR3 in DNA: TGTGCCAGCAGCGGAGCGGGAGGTACCTACAATGAGCAGTTCTTC.